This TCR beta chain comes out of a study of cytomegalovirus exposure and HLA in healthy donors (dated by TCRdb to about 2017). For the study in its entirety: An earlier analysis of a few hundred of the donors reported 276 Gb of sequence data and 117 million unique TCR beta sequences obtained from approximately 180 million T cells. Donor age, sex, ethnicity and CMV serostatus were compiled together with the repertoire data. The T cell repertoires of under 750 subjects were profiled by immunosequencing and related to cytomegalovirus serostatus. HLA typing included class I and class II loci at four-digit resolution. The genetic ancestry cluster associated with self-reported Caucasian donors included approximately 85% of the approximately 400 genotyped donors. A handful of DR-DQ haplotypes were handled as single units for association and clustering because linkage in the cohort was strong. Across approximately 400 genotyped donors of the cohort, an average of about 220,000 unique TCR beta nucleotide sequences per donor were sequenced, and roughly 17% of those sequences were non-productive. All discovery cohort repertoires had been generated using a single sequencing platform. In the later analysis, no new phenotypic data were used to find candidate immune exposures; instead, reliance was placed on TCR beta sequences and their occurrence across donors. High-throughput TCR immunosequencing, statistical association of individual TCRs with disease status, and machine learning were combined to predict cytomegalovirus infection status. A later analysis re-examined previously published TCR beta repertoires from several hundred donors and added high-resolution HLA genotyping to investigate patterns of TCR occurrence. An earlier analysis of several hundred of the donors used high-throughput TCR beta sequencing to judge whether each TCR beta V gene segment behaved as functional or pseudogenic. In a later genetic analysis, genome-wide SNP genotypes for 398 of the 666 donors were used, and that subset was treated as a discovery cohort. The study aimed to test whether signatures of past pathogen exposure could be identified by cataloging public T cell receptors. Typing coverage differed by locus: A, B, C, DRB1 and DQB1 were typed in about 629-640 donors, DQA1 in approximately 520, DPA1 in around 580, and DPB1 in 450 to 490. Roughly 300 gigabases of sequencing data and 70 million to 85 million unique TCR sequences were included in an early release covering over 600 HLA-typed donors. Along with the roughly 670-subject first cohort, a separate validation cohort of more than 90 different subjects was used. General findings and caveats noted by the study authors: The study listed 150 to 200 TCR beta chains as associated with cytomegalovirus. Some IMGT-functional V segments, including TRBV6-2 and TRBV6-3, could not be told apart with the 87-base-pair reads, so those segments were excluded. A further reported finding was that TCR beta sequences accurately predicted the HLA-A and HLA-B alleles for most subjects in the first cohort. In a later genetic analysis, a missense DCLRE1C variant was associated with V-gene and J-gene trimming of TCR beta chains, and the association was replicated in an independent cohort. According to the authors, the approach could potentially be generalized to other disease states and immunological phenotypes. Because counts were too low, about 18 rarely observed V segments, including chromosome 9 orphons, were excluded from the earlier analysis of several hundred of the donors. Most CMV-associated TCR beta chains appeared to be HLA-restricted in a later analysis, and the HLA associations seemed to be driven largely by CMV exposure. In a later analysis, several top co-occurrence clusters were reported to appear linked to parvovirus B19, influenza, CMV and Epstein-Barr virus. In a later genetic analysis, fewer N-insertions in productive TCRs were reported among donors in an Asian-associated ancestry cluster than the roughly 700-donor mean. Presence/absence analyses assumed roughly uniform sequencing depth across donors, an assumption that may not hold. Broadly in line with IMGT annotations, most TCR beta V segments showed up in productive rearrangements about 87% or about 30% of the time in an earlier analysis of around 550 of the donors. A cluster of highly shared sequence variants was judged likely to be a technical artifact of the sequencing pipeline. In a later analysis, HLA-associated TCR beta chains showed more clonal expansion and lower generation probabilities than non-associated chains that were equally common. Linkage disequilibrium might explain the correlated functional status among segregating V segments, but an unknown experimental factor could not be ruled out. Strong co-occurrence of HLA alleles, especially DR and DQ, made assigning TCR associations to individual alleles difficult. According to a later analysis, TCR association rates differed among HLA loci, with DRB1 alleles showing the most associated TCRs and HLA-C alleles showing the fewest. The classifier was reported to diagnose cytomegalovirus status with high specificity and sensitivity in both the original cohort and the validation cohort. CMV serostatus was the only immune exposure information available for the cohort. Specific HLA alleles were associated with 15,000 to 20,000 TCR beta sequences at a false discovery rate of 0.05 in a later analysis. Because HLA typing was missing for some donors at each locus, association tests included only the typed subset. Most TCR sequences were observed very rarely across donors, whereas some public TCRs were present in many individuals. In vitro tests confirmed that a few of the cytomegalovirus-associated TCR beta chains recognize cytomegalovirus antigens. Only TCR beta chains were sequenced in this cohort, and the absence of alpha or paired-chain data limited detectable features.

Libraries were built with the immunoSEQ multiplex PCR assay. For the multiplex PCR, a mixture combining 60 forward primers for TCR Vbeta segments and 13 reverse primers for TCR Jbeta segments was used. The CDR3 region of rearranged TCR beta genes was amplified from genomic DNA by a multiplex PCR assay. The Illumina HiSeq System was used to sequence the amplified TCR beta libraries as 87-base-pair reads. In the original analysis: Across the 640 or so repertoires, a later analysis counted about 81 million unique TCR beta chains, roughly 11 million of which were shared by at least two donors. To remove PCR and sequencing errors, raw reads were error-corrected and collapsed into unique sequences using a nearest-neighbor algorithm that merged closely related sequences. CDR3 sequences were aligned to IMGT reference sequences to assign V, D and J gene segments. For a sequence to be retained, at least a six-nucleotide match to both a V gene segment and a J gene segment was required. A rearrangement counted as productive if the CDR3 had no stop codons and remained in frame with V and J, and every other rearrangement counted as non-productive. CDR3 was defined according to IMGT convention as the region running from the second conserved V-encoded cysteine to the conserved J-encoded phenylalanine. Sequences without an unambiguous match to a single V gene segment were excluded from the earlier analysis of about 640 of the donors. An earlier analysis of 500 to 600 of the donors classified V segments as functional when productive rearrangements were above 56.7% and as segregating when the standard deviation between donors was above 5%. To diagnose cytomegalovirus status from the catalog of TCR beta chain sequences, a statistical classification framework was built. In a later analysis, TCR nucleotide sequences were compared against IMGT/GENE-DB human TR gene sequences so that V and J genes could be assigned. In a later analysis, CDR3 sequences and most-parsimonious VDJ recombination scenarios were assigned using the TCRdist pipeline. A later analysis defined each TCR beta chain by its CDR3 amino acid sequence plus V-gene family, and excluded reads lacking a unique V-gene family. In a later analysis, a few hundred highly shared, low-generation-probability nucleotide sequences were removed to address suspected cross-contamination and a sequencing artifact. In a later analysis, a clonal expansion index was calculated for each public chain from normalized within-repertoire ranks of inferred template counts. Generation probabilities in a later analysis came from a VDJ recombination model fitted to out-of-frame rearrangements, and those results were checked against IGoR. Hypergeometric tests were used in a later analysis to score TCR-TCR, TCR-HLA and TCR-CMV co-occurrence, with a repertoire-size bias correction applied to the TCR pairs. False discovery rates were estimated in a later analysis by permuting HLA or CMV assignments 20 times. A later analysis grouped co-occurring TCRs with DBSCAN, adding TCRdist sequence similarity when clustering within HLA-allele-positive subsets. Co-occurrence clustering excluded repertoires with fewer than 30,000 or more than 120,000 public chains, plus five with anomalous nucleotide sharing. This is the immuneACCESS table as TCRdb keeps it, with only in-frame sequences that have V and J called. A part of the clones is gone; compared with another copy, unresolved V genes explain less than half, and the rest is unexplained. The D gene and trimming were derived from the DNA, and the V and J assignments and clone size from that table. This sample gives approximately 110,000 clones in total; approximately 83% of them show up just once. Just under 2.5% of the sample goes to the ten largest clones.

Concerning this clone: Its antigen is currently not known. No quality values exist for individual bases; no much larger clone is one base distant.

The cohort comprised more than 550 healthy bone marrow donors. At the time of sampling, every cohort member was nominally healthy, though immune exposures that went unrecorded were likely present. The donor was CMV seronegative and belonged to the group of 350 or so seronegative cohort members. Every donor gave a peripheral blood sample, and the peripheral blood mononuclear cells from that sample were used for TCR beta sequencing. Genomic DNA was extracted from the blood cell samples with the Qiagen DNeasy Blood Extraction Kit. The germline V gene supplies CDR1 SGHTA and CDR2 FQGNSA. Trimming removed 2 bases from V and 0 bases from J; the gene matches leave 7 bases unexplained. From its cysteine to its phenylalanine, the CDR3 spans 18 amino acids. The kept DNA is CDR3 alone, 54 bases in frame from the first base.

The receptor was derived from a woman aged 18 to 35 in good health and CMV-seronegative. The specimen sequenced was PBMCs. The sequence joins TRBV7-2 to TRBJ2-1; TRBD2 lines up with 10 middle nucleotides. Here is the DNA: TGTGCCAGCAGCTTATGGACTAGCGGAACCAGCTCCTACAATGAGCAGTTCTTC. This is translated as CASSLWTSGTSSYNEQFF.